Following are 12 T cell receptor beta chains from one sample sequenced in a study of blood T cell repertoires in COVID-19. Sequenced by immunoSEQ multiplex PCR; TCRdb stores in-frame clones only, minus some. This repertoire shows around 200,000 clones, roughly 84% found once; its top ten account for roughly 9.8%. Sequences were obtained from peripheral blood. These receptors were collected from a woman older than 75 with acute or convalescent COVID-19.

This chain links TRBV6-1 with TRBJ2-5; 7 bases are a match to TRBD1. This CDR3 region has 16 residues. The germline V gene encodes CDR1 MNHNS and CDR2 SASEGT. Trimming removed 2 bases from V and 5 bases from J; junction bases left unmatched: 11. CDR3 residues: CASSERVGGSGETQYF. As DNA, the CDR3 is TGTGCCAGCAGTGAACGGGTAGGGGGCTCGGGGGAGACCCAGTACTTC.

This chain connects TRBV10-3 to TRBJ2-1; 9 bases match TRBD2. Germline V CDR1 and CDR2: ENHRY, SYGVKD. The CDR3 is 17 residues long. The V segment lost 2 bases and the J segment 5 bases; nucleotides outside the gene matches: 10. The CDR3 DNA follows: TGTGCCATCAGTGAGGGAACTAGCGGGTCAAGTAACAATGAGCAGTTCTTC. Translation: CAISEGTSGSSNNEQFF.

This chain joins TRBV6-2 or TRBV6-3 and TRBJ2-7, with 11 bases aligning to TRBD2. CDR3 length: 15 residues. V shed 6 bases and J 4 bases; nucleotides not matched to a gene: 8. Germline assignment: CDR1 MNHEY and CDR2 SVGEGT. The CDR3 nucleotides are TGTGCCAGCAGCCCCCGGACTAGCGGGCCTTACGAGCAGTACTTC. This gives the protein CASSPRTSGPYEQYF.

The chain links TRBV6-6 to TRBJ2-5, with D uncertain. Germline CDR1 MNHNY, CDR2 SVGAGI (reference sequence). V was shortened by 2 bases and J by 5 bases, with 6 bases between the two germline ends. The length of the CDR3 is 12 residues. Written as DNA, the CDR3 is TGTGCCAGCAGTTACCGTTCGGAGACCCAGTACTTC. Residues: CASSYRSETQYF.

The J gene is TRBJ2-1, the V gene TRBV5-1, with D perhaps TRBD1 (5 bases). The CDR3 is 16 residues long. V lost 0 bases and J lost 0, with 10 bases in between. The V gene's germline CDR1 is SGHRS and CDR2 YFSETQ. Written as DNA, the CDR3 is TGCGCCAGCAGCTTGGTTCAGGGTAGCTCCTACAATGAGCAGTTCTTC. Protein product: CASSLVQGSSYNEQFF.

The chain uses TRBV25-1 and TRBJ2-2; TRBD1 aligns across 8 bases. Germline trimming cut 6 bases from V and 6 bases from J; bases unmatched to any gene: 9. The CDR3 is made up of 15 amino acids. Germline loops: CDR1 MGHDK, CDR2 SYGVNS. This chain's CDR3 is CASSAGQGFAGELFF. CDR3 bases: TGTGCCAGCAGCGCCGGACAGGGATTCGCCGGGGAGCTGTTTTTT.

The chain carries TRBV9 and TRBJ1-1, with TRBD1 as a possible D gene (6 bases). V lost 4 bases to trimming and J lost 0 bases, with 10 bases between them. This CDR3 region has 14 residues. Germline V gene sequence: CDR1 SGDLS, CDR2 YYNGEE. CDR3 in amino acids: CASSPGTLNTEAFF. CDR3 bases: TGTGCCAGCAGCCCCGGGACATTGAACACTGAAGCTTTCTTT.

This sequence joins TRBV5-1 and TRBJ2-6, with D uncertain. Trimming took 0 bases from V and 0 from J, leaving 4 bases between them. Germline CDR1 and CDR2: SGHRS and YFSETQ. The CDR3 runs 15 residues. This CDR3 reads CASSLAGSGANVLTF. The CDR3 DNA reads as TGCGCCAGCAGCTTGGCAGGCTCTGGGGCCAACGTCCTGACTTTC. The variable domain in full, with the rest retrieved from reference TRBV5-1 and TRBJ2-6, is KAGVTQTPRYLIKTRGQQVTLSCSPISGHRSVSWYQQTPGQGLQFLFEYFSETQRNKGNFPGRFSGRQFSNSRSEMNVSTLELGDSALYLCASSLAGSGANVLTFGAGSRLTVL.

The CDR3 loop reads CASSTHHPRGLLDYGYTF. DNA for the CDR3: TGTGCCAGCAGCACTCATCATCCGCGGGGCCTTTTGGACTATGGCTACACCTTC. The rearrangement joins TRBV21-1 to TRBJ1-2. TRBV21-1 has pseudogene status. The CDR3 has 18 amino acids.

As DNA, the CDR3 is TGTGCCAGCAGCTTAGCCGGAGGACAGGGGGCTCGATATGGCTACACCTTC. It encodes CASSLAGGQGARYGYTF. V usage is TRBV7-2 and J usage is TRBJ1-2, with 11 bases fitting TRBD1. The CDR3 runs 17 residues. CDR1 is SGHTA and CDR2 is FQGNSA in the germline V gene. The ends lost 0 bases at V and 5 bases at J; junction bases unmatched: 8.

J is TRBJ1-1 and V is TRBV29-1, with D unclear. This CDR3 has 14 amino acids. V lost 6 bases, J lost 0 bases, and 14 bases lay in between. Germline V gene data show CDR1 as SQVTM and CDR2 as ANQGSEA. In nucleotides, the CDR3 is TGCAGCGTCTCCGGGGTCTCCATGAACACTGAAGCTTTCTTT. As protein: CSVSGVSMNTEAFF.

The rearrangement uses TRBV2 and TRBJ1-5, with a tentative D call TRBD1 (5 bases). Looked up from germline, CDR1 is SNHLY and CDR2 is FYNNEI. V was cut by 2 bases and J by 4 bases, with 9 bases left in between. The CDR3 contains 14 residues. The CDR3 bases are TGTGCCAGCAGTGAATACGACAGTAATCAGCCCCAGCATTTT. Amino acids: CASSEYDSNQPQHF.